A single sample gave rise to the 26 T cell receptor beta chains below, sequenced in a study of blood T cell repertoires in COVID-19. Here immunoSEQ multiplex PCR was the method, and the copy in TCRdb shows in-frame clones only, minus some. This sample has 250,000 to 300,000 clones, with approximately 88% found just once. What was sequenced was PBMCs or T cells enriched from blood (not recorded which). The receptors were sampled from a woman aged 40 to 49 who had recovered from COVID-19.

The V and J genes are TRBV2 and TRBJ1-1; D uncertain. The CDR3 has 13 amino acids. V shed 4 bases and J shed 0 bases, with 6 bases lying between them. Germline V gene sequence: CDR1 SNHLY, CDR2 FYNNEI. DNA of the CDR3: TGTGCCAGCAGTGGACAAATGAACACTGAAGCTTTCTTT. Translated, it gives CASSGQMNTEAFF.

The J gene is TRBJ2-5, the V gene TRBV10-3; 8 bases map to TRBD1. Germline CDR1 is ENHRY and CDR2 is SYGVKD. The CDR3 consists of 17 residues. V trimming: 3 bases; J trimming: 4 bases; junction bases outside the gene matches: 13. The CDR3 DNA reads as TGTGCCATCAGTGACTTTCAGGGGGCCCGTTCGGGAGAGACCCAGTACTTC. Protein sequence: CAISDFQGARSGETQYF.

The CDR3 nucleotides are TGTGCCAGCAGTGAATGGTCAGGCTTTAATGGCTACACCTTC. As protein: CASSEWSGFNGYTF. This chain connects TRBV6-1 to TRBJ1-2; D is uncertain. The CDR3 is 14 residues long. Germline lookup yields CDR1 MNHNS and CDR2 SASEGT. V lost 2 bases and J 6 bases, leaving 13 bases between the germline ends.

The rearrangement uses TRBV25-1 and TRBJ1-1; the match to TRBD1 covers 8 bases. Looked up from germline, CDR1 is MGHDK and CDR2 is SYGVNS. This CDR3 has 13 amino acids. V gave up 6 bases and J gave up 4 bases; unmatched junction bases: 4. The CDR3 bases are TGTGCCAGCAGGCAGGGACAGGCCACTGAAGCTTTCTTT. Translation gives CASRQGQATEAFF.

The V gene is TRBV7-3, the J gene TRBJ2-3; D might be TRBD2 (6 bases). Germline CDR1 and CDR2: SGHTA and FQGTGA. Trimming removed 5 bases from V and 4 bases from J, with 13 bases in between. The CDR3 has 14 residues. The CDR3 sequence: CASSPAGKADTQYF. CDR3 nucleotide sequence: TGTGCCAGCAGCCCAGCGGGTAAAGCAGATACGCAGTATTTT.

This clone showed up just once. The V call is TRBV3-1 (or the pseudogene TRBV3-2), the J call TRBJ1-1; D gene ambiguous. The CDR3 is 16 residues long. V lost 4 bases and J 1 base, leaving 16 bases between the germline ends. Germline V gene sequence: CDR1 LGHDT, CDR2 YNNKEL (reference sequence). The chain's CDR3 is CASSPGIRYANTEAFF. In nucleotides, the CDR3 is TGTGCCAGCAGCCCCGGGATTCGGTATGCGAACACTGAAGCTTTCTTT.

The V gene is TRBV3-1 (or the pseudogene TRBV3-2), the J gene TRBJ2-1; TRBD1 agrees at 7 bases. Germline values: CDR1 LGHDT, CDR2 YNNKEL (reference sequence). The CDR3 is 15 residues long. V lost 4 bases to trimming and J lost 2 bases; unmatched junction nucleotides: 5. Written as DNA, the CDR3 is TGTGCCAGCAGCCTCAGACAGGGAGCCTACAATGAGCAGTTCTTC. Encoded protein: CASSLRQGAYNEQFF.

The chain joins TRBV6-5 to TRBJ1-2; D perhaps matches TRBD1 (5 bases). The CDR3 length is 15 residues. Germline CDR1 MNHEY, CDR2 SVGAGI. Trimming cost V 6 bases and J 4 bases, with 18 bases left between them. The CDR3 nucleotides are TGTGCCAGCAGACTTCGAGGGTCGGGGGGCTATGGCTACACCTTC. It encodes CASRLRGSGGYGYTF.

CDR3 nucleotide sequence: TGTGCCAGCAGCCCCACCCAGGGTAGGCTTAGCAATGAGCAGTTCTTC. Translated, it gives CASSPTQGRLSNEQFF. The rearrangement joins TRBV9 to TRBJ2-1; TRBD1 might be the D (5 bases). Germline CDR1 reads SGDLS; CDR2 reads YYNGEE. The ends were cut back, 4 bases at V and 6 bases at J, with 20 bases in the middle. The CDR3 is 16 residues long.

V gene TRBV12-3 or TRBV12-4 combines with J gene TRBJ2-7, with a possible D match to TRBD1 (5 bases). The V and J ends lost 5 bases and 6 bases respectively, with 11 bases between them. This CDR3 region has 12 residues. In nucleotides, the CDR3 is TGTGCCAGCAGTCATAGGGGCTCCGAGCAGTACTTC. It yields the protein CASSHRGSEQYF.

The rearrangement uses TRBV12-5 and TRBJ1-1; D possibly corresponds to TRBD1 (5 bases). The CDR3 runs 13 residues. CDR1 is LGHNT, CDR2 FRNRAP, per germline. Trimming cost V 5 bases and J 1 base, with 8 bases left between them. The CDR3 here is CASGQTGNTEAFF. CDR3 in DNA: TGTGCTAGTGGTCAAACAGGGAACACTGAAGCTTTCTTT. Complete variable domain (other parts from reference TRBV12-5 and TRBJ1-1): DARVTQTPRHKVTEMGQEVTMRCQPILGHNTVFWYRQTMMQGLELLAYFRNRAPLDDSGMPKDRFSAEMPDATLATLKIQPSEPRDSAVYFCASGQTGNTEAFFGQGTRLTVV.

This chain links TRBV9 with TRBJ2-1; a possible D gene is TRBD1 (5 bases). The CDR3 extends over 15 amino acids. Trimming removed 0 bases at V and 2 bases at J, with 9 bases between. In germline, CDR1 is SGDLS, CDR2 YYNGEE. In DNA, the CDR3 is TGTGCCAGCAGCGTAGAACAGGACCCCTACAATGAGCAGTTCTTC. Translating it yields CASSVEQDPYNEQFF.

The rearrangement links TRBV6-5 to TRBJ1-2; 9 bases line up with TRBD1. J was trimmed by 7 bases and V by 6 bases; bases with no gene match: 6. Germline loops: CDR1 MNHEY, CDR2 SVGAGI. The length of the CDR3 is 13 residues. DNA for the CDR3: TGTGCCAGCAGAGGGGACAGGGCGGGTGGCTACACCTTC. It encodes CASRGDRAGGYTF.

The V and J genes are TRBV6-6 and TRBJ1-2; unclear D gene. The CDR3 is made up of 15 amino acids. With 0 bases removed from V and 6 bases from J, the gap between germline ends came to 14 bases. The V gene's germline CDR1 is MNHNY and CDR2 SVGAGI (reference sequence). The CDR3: CASSYSRSGRHGYTF. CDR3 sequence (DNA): TGTGCCAGCAGTTACTCGAGGAGCGGGAGACATGGCTACACCTTC.

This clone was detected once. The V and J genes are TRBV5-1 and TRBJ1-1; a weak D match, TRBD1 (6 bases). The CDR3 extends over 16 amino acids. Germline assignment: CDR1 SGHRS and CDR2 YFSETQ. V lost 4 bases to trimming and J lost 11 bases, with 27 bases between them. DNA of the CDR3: TGCGCCAGCAGCGGCGGACTAGGGGGGCAGGGAACGGGCGCTTTCTTT. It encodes CASSGGLGGQGTGAFF.

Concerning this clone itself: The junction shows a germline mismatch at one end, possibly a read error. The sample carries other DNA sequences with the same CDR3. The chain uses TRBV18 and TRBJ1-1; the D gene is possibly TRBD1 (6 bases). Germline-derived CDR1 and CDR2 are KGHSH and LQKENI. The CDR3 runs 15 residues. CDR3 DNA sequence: TGTGCCAGCTCCCCACAGGGACAAGAGAACACTGAAGCTTTCTTT. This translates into CASSPQGQENTEAFF. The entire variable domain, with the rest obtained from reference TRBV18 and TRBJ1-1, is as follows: NAGVMQNPRHLVRRRGQEARLRCSPMKGHSHVYWYRQLPEEGLKFMVYLQKENIIDESGMPKERFSAEFPKEGPSILRIQQVVRGDSAAYFCASSPQGQENTEAFFGQGTRLTVV.

The CDR3 reads CASSFQLGHTEAFF. CDR3 DNA: TGTGCCAGCAGCTTCCAACTGGGGCACACTGAAGCTTTCTTT. V is TRBV11-1 and J is TRBJ1-1; D might be TRBD1 (5 bases). V dropped 3 bases and J dropped 3 bases, with 11 bases sitting between them. CDR1 SGHAT and CDR2 FQDESV come from the germline V gene (reference sequence). CDR3 length: 14 amino acids.

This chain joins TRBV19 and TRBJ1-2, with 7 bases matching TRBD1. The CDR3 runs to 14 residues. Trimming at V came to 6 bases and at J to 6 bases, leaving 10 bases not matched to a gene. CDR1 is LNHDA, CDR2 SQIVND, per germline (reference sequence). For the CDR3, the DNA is TGTGCCAGTAGACCCGACGTCAGGGGGGATGGCTACACCTTC. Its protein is CASRPDVRGDGYTF.

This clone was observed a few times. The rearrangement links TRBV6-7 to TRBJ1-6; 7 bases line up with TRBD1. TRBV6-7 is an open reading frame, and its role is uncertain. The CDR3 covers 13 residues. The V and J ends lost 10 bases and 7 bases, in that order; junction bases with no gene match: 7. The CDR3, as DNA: TGTGCCACGCCGACAGGGCTCAATTCACCCCTCCACTTT. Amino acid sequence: CATPTGLNSPLHF.

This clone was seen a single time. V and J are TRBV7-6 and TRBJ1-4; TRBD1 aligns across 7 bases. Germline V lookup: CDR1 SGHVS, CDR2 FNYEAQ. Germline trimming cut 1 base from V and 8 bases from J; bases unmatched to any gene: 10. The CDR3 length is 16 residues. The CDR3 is CASSLGEGGLGEKLFF. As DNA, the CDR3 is TGTGCCAGCAGCTTAGGGGAAGGGGGCCTGGGAGAAAAACTGTTTTTT.

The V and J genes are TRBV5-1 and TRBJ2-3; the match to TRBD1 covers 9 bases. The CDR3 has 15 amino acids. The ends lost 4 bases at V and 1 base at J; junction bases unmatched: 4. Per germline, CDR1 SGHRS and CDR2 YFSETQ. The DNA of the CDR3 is TGCGCCAGCAGCCGGAGGACAGGGGGCACAGATACGCAGTATTTT. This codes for CASSRRTGGTDTQYF.

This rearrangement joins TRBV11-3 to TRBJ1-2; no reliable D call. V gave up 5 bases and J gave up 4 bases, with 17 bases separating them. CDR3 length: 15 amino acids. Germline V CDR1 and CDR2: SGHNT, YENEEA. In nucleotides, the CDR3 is TGTGCCAGCAGCATGAGACTCCAACTAGGCTATGGCTACACCTTC. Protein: CASSMRLQLGYGYTF.

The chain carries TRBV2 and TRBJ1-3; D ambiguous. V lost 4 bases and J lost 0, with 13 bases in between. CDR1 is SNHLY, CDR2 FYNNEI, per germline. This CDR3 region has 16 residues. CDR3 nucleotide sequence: TGTGCCAGCAGTGGACGGGGTCAGAGCTCTGGAAACACCATATATTTT. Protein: CASSGRGQSSGNTIYF.

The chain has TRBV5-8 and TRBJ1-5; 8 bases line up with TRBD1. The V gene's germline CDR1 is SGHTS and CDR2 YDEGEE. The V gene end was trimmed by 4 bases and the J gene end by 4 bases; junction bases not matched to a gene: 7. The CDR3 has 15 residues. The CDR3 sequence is CASSLNRDRNQPQHF. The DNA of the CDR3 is TGTGCCAGCAGCCTTAACCGGGACAGGAATCAGCCCCAGCATTTT. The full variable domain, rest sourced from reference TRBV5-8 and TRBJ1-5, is EAGVTQSPTHLIKTRGQQATLRCSPISGHTSVYWYQQALGLGLQFLLWYDEGEERNRGNFPPRFSGRQFPNYSSELNVNALELEDSALYLCASSLNRDRNQPQHFGDGTRLSIL.

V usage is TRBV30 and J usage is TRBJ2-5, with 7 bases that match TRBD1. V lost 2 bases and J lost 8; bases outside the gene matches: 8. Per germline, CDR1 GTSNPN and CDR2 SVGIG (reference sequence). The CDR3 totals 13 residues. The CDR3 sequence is CAWSLGGALTQYF. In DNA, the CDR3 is TGTGCCTGGAGTTTAGGGGGCGCTCTTACCCAGTACTTC.

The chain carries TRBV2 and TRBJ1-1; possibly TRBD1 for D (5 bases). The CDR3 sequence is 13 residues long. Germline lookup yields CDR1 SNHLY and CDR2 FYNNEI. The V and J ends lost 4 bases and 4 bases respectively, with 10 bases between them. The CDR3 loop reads CASSVGEGTEAFF. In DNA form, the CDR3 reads TGTGCCAGCAGTGTAGGGGAAGGCACTGAAGCTTTCTTT. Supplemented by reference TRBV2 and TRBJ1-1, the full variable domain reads EPEVTQTPSHQVTQMGQEVILRCVPISNHLYFYWYRQILGQKVEFLVSFYNNEISEKSEIFDDQFSVERPDGSNFTLKIRSTKLEDSAMYFCASSVGEGTEAFFGQGTRLTVV.